This T cell receptor (beta chain) was documented in a study of shared clonotypes between healthy human individuals. Study-wide background: CD4 naive and memory got three plates each, CD8 naive two, CD8 memory one.

The V gene lost 4 bases and the J gene lost 4 bases, with 10 bases spanning the gap. The CDR3 sequence is 13 residues long. Germline V gene data show CDR1 as MGHDK and CDR2 as SYGVNS. CD45RO-negative CD8 cells positively selected for CCR7 made up the naive population, which excluded terminally differentiated effector memory CD45RA+ cells. Sequencing was performed with immunoSEQ multiplex PCR; in TCRdb, only in-frame clones are kept and a portion is missing. The table lists around 2,000,000 clones, approximately 94% of them singletons. The rearrangement uses TRBV25-1 and TRBJ2-5; perhaps D is TRBD1 or TRBD2 (5 bases each). This TCR derives from a young man in good health. Some clones in this sample may be carry-over from other donors' samples. The sequenced sample was naive CD8+ T cells from PBMCs. CDR3 in amino acids: CASSVGVRETQYF. For the CDR3, the DNA is TGTGCCAGCAGTGTGGGGGTCCGAGAGACCCAGTACTTC.